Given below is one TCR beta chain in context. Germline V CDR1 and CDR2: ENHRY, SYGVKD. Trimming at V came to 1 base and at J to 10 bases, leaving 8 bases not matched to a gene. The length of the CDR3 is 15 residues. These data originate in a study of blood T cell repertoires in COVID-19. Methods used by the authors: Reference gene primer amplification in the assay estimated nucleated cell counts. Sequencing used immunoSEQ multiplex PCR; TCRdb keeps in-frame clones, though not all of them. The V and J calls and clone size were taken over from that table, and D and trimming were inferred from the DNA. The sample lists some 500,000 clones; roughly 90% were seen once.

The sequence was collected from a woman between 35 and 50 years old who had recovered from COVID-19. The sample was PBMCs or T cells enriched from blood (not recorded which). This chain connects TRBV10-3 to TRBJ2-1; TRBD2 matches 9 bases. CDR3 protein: CAISELAGEVGEQFF. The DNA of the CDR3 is TGTGCCATCAGTGAGTTAGCGGGAGAGGTAGGAGAGCAGTTCTTC.